This paragraph reports one T cell receptor (beta chain). The sample originates from a study of T cell changes during pregnancy in multiple sclerosis. The table came from immunoSEQ multiplex PCR; TCRdb's copy has only in-frame clones and leaves some out. The sample contains tens of thousands of clones, under 95% of which appear only once. The CDR3 loop spans 13 amino acids. V was shortened by 4 bases and J by 0 bases, with 7 bases between the two germline ends. The V gene's germline CDR1 is MNHEY and CDR2 SMNVEV (reference sequence). The TCR comes from a female donor with multiple sclerosis, enrolled in a pregnancy study. The sequencing used peripheral blood, collected in the third trimester of pregnancy. The rearrangement joins TRBV27 to TRBJ2-7; D uncertain. For the CDR3, the DNA is TGTGCCAGCAGTTATGGCTTCTCCTACGAGCAGTACTTC. Translated: CASSYGFSYEQYF.